Reported below is one T cell receptor beta chain. This sample was taken from a study of blood T cell repertoires in COVID-19. Background on the study: The cDNA or gDNA used as material had been derived from T cells, B-cell-depleted T cells, or PBMCs.

Germline CDR1 is SGHAT and CDR2 is FQDESV (reference sequence). This CDR3 is built from 13 residues. Deletions cut 1 base from V and 5 bases from J, with 9 bases between. Data came from immunoSEQ multiplex PCR; TCRdb stores just in-frame clones and leaves some out. The sample yields about 210,000 clones, about 80% seen once. The V and J genes are TRBV11-1 and TRBJ2-7; a weak D match, TRBD1 (5 bases). Sequencing input: peripheral blood. The sequence was obtained from a woman aged 40 to 50 with active or convalescent COVID-19. The CDR3 sequence is CASSLEGRDEQYF. CDR3 DNA sequence: TGTGCCAGCAGCTTAGAGGGCAGGGACGAGCAGTACTTC.